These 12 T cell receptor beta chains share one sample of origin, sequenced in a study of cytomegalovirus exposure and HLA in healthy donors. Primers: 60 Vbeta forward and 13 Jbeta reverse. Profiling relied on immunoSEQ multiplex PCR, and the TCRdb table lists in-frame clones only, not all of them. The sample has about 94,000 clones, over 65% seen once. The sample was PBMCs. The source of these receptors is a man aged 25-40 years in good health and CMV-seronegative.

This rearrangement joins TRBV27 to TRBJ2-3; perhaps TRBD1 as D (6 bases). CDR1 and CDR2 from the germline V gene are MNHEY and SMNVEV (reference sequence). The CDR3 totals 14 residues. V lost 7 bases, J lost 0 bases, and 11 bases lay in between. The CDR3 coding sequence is TGTGCCAGCAATATACAGGGTAGCACAGATACGCAGTATTTT. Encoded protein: CASNIQGSTDTQYF.

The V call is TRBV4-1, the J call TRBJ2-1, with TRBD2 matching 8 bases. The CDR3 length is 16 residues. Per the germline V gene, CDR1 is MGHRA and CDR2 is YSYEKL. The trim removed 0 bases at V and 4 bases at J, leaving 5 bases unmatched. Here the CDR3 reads CASSQEAGEPYNEQFF. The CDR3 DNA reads TGCGCCAGCAGCCAAGAAGCGGGGGAACCGTACAATGAGCAGTTCTTC.

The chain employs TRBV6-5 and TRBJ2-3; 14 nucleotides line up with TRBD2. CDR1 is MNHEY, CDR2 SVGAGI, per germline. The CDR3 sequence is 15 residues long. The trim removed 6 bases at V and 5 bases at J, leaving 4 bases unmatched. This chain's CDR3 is CASRRLAGGQDTQYF. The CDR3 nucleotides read TGTGCCAGCAGGCGACTAGCGGGAGGGCAAGATACGCAGTATTTT.

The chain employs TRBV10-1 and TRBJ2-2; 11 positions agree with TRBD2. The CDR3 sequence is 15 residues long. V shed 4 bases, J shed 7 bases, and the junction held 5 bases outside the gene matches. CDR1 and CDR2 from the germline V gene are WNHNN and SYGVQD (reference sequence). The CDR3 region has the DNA TGCGCCAGCAGTGCGACTAGCGGGGCTGTCGGGGAGCTGTTTTTT. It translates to CASSATSGAVGELFF.

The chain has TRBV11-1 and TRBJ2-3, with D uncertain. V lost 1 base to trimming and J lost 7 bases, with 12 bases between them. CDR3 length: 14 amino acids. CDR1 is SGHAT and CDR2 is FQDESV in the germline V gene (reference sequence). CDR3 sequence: CASSLGEKSHTQYF. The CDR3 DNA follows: TGTGCCAGCAGCTTAGGAGAAAAATCCCATACGCAGTATTTT.

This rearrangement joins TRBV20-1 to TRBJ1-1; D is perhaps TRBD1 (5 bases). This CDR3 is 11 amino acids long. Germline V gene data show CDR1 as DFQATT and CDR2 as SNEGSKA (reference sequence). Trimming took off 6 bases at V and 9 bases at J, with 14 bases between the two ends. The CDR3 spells CSARDRGKAFF. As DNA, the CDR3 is TGCAGTGCCAGGGATAGGGGAAAAGCTTTCTTT.

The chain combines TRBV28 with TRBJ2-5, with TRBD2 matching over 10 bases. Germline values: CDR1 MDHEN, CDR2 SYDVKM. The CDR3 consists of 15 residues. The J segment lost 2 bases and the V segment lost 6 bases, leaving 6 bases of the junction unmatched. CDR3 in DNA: TGTGCCAGCAGATCCCCGACTAGCGGGCAAGAGACCCAGTACTTC. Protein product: CASRSPTSGQETQYF.

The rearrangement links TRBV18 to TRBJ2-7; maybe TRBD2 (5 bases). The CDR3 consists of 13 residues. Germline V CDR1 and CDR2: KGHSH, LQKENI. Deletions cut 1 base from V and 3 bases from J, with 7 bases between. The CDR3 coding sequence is TGTGCCAGCTCACCACGCGGGTTCTACGAGCAGTACTTC. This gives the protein CASSPRGFYEQYF.

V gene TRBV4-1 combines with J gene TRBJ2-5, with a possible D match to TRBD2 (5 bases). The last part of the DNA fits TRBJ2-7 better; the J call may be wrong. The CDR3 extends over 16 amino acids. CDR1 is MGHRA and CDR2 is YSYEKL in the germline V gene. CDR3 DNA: TGCGCCAGCAGCCAACTCCCCGGGCCTGGGAGCTACGAGCAGTACTTC. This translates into CASSQLPGPGSYEQYF.

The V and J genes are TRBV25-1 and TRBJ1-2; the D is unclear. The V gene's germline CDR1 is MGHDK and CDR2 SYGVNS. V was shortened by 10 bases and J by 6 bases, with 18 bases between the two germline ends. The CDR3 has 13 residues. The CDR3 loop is CATRGREKDGYTF. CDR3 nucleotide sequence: TGTGCCACTAGAGGGAGGGAAAAAGATGGCTACACCTTC.

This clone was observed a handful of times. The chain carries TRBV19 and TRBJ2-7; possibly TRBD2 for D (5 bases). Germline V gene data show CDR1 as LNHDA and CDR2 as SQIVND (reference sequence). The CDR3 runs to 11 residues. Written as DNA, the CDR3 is TGTGCGGCCGGGAACTCCTACGAGCAGTACTTC. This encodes CAAGNSYEQYF.

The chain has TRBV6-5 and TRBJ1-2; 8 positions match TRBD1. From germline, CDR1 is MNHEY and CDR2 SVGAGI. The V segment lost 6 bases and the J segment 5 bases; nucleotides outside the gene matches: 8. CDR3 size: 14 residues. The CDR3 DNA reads TGTGCCAGCAGAAACAGGGGGATGATGTATGGCTACACCTTC. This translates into CASRNRGMMYGYTF.